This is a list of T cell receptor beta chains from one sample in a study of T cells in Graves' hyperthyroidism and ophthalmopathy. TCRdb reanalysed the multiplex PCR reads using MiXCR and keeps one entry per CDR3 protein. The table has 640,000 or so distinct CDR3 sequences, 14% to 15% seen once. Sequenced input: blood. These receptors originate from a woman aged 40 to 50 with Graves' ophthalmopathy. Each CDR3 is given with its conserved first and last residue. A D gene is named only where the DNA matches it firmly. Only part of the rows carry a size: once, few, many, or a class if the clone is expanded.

CDR3 protein: CAWNRAYGTGELFF
CDR3 DNA: TGTGCCTGGAACCGGGCCTACGGAACCGGGGAGCTGTTTTTT
clone size: -
CDR3 length: 14
J gene: TRBJ2-2
V gene: TRBV30
D gene: -

CDR3 protein: CASTGRDRVSKNIQYF
CDR3 DNA: TGTGCCAGCACAGGCCGGGACAGGGTATCCAAAAACATTCAGTACTTC
clone size: many
CDR3 length: 16
J gene: TRBJ2-4
V gene: TRBV2
D gene: TRBD1

CDR3 protein: CASRPLAGVHYEQYF
CDR3 DNA: TGTGCCAGCAGACCACTAGCGGGAGTCCATTACGAGCAGTACTTC
clone size: many
CDR3 length: 15
J gene: TRBJ2-7
V gene: TRBV6-2/TRBV6-3
D gene: TRBD2

CDR3 protein: CASSQDAQAIYEQYF
CDR3 DNA: TGCGCCAGCAGCCAAGACGCGCAGGCGATCTACGAGCAGTACTTC
clone size: few
CDR3 length: 15
J gene: TRBJ2-7
V gene: TRBV4-1
D gene: -

CDR3 protein: CASSWTMVNQPQHF
CDR3 DNA: TGTGCCAGCAGTTGGACCATGGTAAATCAGCCCCAGCATTTT
clone size: many
CDR3 length: 14
J gene: TRBJ1-5
V gene: TRBV28
D gene: -

CDR3 protein: CASSRGLAGTYEQYF
CDR3 DNA: TGTGCCAGTAGTAGGGGACTAGCCGGAACCTACGAGCAGTACTTC
clone size: many
CDR3 length: 15
J gene: TRBJ2-7
V gene: TRBV19
D gene: TRBD2

CDR3 protein: CSVSQVKETQYF
CDR3 DNA: TGCAGCGTTTCCCAGGTCAAAGAGACCCAGTACTTC
clone size: many
CDR3 length: 12
J gene: TRBJ2-5
V gene: TRBV29-1
D gene: -

CDR3 protein: CASSSTGGGANTEAFF
CDR3 DNA: TGTGCCAGCAGTTCCACAGGAGGGGGCGCGAACACTGAAGCTTTCTTT
clone size: few
CDR3 length: 16
J gene: TRBJ1-1
V gene: TRBV6-5
D gene: TRBD1

CDR3 protein: CASSYSGTGVTEAFF
CDR3 DNA: TGTGCCAGCAGTTACTCGGGTACTGGGGTCACTGAAGCTTTCTTT
clone size: -
CDR3 length: 15
J gene: TRBJ1-1
V gene: TRBV6-5
D gene: -

CDR3 protein: CASSPRTGFNTEAFF
CDR3 DNA: TGTGCCAGCAGCCCCCGTACAGGGTTTAACACTGAAGCTTTCTTT
clone size: many
CDR3 length: 15
J gene: TRBJ1-1
V gene: TRBV7-9
D gene: -

CDR3 protein: CASSGIGGNQPQHF
CDR3 DNA: TGTGCCAGCAGTGGCATAGGGGGCAATCAGCCCCAGCATTTT
clone size: many
CDR3 length: 14
J gene: TRBJ1-5
V gene: TRBV6-1
D gene: -

CDR3 protein: CASSFGDRGYEQYF
CDR3 DNA: TGTGCCAGCAGTTTCGGGGACAGGGGTTACGAGCAGTACTTC
clone size: many
CDR3 length: 14
J gene: TRBJ2-7
V gene: TRBV12-3/TRBV12-4
D gene: TRBD1

CDR3 protein: CASSSGTGRGEQYF
CDR3 DNA: TGTGCCAGCTCTTCCGGGACGGGTAGGGGCGAGCAGTACTTC
clone size: many
CDR3 length: 14
J gene: TRBJ2-7
V gene: TRBV6-1
D gene: -

CDR3 protein: CASSLLAGEDPAGYEQYF
CDR3 DNA: TGTGCCAGCAGCTTACTAGCGGGAGAGGACCCCGCCGGATACGAGCAGTACTTC
clone size: many
CDR3 length: 18
J gene: TRBJ2-7
V gene: TRBV11-3
D gene: TRBD2

CDR3 protein: CATSALTLAGVPQETQYF
CDR3 DNA: TGTGCCACCAGTGCACTAACCCTCGCGGGGGTACCCCAAGAGACCCAGTACTTC
clone size: few
CDR3 length: 18
J gene: TRBJ2-5
V gene: TRBV24-1
D gene: TRBD2

CDR3 protein: CASSRDRVKTGELFF
CDR3 DNA: TGTGCCAGCAGCCGAGACAGGGTAAAGACCGGGGAGCTGTTTTTT
clone size: -
CDR3 length: 15
J gene: TRBJ2-2
V gene: TRBV3-1
D gene: TRBD1

CDR3 protein: CASRPTSTDTQYF
CDR3 DNA: TGTGCCAGCAGACCGACAAGCACAGATACGCAGTATTTT
clone size: many
CDR3 length: 13
J gene: TRBJ2-3
V gene: TRBV12-3/TRBV12-4
D gene: -

CDR3 protein: CATINQGGTEAFF
CDR3 DNA: TGTGCCACCATCAACCAGGGGGGCACTGAAGCTTTCTTT
clone size: many
CDR3 length: 13
J gene: TRBJ1-1
V gene: TRBV24-1
D gene: TRBD1

CDR3 protein: CASSVHPGLALNTGELFF
CDR3 DNA: TGTGCCAGCAGCGTCCACCCGGGACTAGCGTTGAACACCGGGGAGCTGTTTTTT
clone size: many
CDR3 length: 18
J gene: TRBJ2-2
V gene: TRBV9
D gene: TRBD2

CDR3 protein: CASSQGAGTGETQYF
CDR3 DNA: TGTGCCAGCAGCCAAGGAGCAGGGACTGGAGAGACCCAGTACTTC
clone size: many
CDR3 length: 15
J gene: TRBJ2-5
V gene: TRBV28
D gene: -

CDR3 protein: CASKRGSNEQYF
CDR3 DNA: TGTGCCAGCAAAAGAGGGAGTAACGAGCAGTACTTC
clone size: many
CDR3 length: 12
J gene: TRBJ2-7
V gene: TRBV6-1
D gene: -

CDR3 protein: CASRAGGVTGELFF
CDR3 DNA: TGTGCCAGCAGAGCCGGAGGGGTCACCGGGGAGCTGTTTTTT
clone size: few
CDR3 length: 14
J gene: TRBJ2-2
V gene: TRBV6-2/TRBV6-3
D gene: -

CDR3 protein: CASSLAQSRAWNEQFF
CDR3 DNA: TGTGCCAGCAGCTTAGCGCAGTCCCGGGCGTGGAATGAGCAGTTCTTC
clone size: many
CDR3 length: 16
J gene: TRBJ2-1
V gene: TRBV7-8
D gene: -

CDR3 protein: CASRRGTHSPYEQYF
CDR3 DNA: TGTGCCAGCAGGAGAGGGACCCACTCCCCCTACGAGCAGTACTTC
clone size: -
CDR3 length: 15
J gene: TRBJ2-7
V gene: TRBV2
D gene: -

CDR3 protein: CATSEAGQGVGGGKPQHF
CDR3 DNA: TGTGCCACCAGTGAGGCCGGACAGGGGGTAGGCGGCGGAAAGCCCCAGCATTTT
clone size: many
CDR3 length: 18
J gene: TRBJ1-5
V gene: TRBV24-1
D gene: TRBD1

CDR3 protein: CASSLGGVAGELFF
CDR3 DNA: TGCGCCAGCAGCTTGGGAGGAGTGGCCGGGGAGCTGTTTTTT
clone size: few
CDR3 length: 14
J gene: TRBJ2-2
V gene: TRBV5-1
D gene: -

CDR3 protein: CASSQDASGSVYEQYF
CDR3 DNA: TGCGCCAGCAGCCAAGATGCTAGCGGGAGTGTCTACGAGCAGTACTTC
clone size: many
CDR3 length: 16
J gene: TRBJ2-7
V gene: TRBV4-3
D gene: TRBD2

CDR3 protein: CASRNRLEGAEQFF
CDR3 DNA: TGTGCCAGCAGGAATCGACTAGAGGGGGCTGAGCAGTTCTTC
clone size: -
CDR3 length: 14
J gene: TRBJ2-1
V gene: TRBV6-1
D gene: -

CDR3 protein: CASSYTRDGGTYEQYF
CDR3 DNA: TGTGCCAGCAGTTATACCCGGGACGGTGGAACCTACGAGCAGTACTTC
clone size: few
CDR3 length: 16
J gene: TRBJ2-7
V gene: TRBV28
D gene: -

CDR3 protein: CAISGDQGVYGYTF
CDR3 DNA: TGTGCCATCAGTGGGGATCAGGGAGTTTATGGCTACACCTTC
clone size: many
CDR3 length: 14
J gene: TRBJ1-2
V gene: TRBV10-3
D gene: -

CDR3 protein: CASSQAEGYTEAFF
CDR3 DNA: TGCGCCAGCAGCCAAGCTGAGGGCTACACTGAAGCTTTCTTT
clone size: few
CDR3 length: 14
J gene: TRBJ1-1
V gene: TRBV4-1
D gene: -

CDR3 protein: CATHGGGEETQYF
CDR3 DNA: TGTGCCACTCACGGGGGGGGAGAAGAGACCCAGTACTTC
clone size: many
CDR3 length: 13
J gene: TRBJ2-5
V gene: TRBV28
D gene: TRBD2

CDR3 protein: CASSRSGEAFF
CDR3 DNA: TGTGCCAGCAGCCGTTCGGGTGAAGCTTTCTTT
clone size: -
CDR3 length: 11
J gene: TRBJ1-1
V gene: TRBV3-1
D gene: -

CDR3 protein: CSVYGNLFSSGTYGYTF
CDR3 DNA: TGCAGCGTTTACGGGAACCTGTTTAGCAGCGGGACCTATGGCTACACCTTC
clone size: many
CDR3 length: 17
J gene: TRBJ1-2
V gene: TRBV29-1
D gene: -

CDR3 protein: CASSLGGTTQETQYF
CDR3 DNA: TGTGCCAGCAGCTTAGGTGGGACAACCCAAGAGACCCAGTACTTC
clone size: -
CDR3 length: 15
J gene: TRBJ2-5
V gene: TRBV11-2
D gene: -

CDR3 protein: CASSASGTPRAFF
CDR3 DNA: TGTGCCAGCAGTGCATCCGGGACCCCGAGGGCTTTCTTT
clone size: -
CDR3 length: 13
J gene: TRBJ1-1
V gene: TRBV25-1
D gene: -

CDR3 protein: CASSSETQGPGELFF
CDR3 DNA: TGTGCCAGCAGTTCAGAGACACAGGGTCCCGGGGAGCTGTTTTTT
clone size: many
CDR3 length: 15
J gene: TRBJ2-2
V gene: TRBV12-3/TRBV12-4
D gene: -

CDR3 protein: CATSPTSLTGSYEQYF
CDR3 DNA: TGTGCCACCAGTCCTACCTCACTGACAGGCTCCTACGAGCAGTACTTC
clone size: -
CDR3 length: 16
J gene: TRBJ2-7
V gene: TRBV24-1
D gene: -

CDR3 protein: CASSRGTSGRYEQYF
CDR3 DNA: TGTGCCAGCAGTCGTGGGACTAGCGGGAGGTACGAGCAGTACTTC
clone size: many
CDR3 length: 15
J gene: TRBJ2-7
V gene: TRBV28
D gene: TRBD2

CDR3 protein: CASSLAPYEQYF
CDR3 DNA: TGTGCCAGCAGCTTGGCTCCCTACGAGCAGTACTTC
clone size: many
CDR3 length: 12
J gene: TRBJ2-7
V gene: TRBV7-9
D gene: -

CDR3 protein: CASSLGTTYEQYF
CDR3 DNA: TGTGCCAGCAGCTTAGGGACCACCTACGAGCAGTACTTC
clone size: many
CDR3 length: 13
J gene: TRBJ2-7
V gene: TRBV5-6
D gene: -

CDR3 protein: CASSGRGVVSGYTF
CDR3 DNA: TGCGCCAGCAGCGGAAGGGGTGTCGTTTCTGGCTACACCTTC
clone size: -
CDR3 length: 14
J gene: TRBJ1-2
V gene: TRBV5-1
D gene: -

CDR3 protein: CIPNTGQLCDRRQPQHF
CDR3 DNA: TGTATTCCCAACACGGGACAGTTGTGTGATAGGCGGCAGCCCCAGCATTTT
clone size: -
CDR3 length: 17
J gene: TRBJ1-5
V gene: TRBV12-3/TRBV12-4
D gene: TRBD1

CDR3 protein: CAWGGLGEQYF
CDR3 DNA: TGTGCCTGGGGGGGGCTAGGGGAGCAGTACTTC
clone size: few
CDR3 length: 11
J gene: TRBJ2-7
V gene: TRBV30
D gene: -

CDR3 protein: CATSGGRSWTSGRNEQYF
CDR3 DNA: TGTGCCACCTCGGGGGGACGGTCCTGGACTAGCGGGAGGAACGAGCAGTACTTC
clone size: -
CDR3 length: 18
J gene: TRBJ2-7
V gene: TRBV28
D gene: TRBD2

CDR3 protein: CASSQDHGGNIQYF
CDR3 DNA: TGTGCCAGCAGCCAAGATCACGGGGGCAACATTCAGTACTTC
clone size: -
CDR3 length: 14
J gene: TRBJ2-4
V gene: TRBV3-1
D gene: -

CDR3 protein: CASMGFGGRELFF
CDR3 DNA: TGTGCCAGCATGGGGTTCGGTGGAAGGGAGCTGTTTTTT
clone size: many
CDR3 length: 13
J gene: TRBJ2-2
V gene: TRBV2
D gene: -

CDR3 protein: CASSSPYRQLRNTEAFF
CDR3 DNA: TGTGCCAGCAGTTCCCCCTACCGACAGTTGAGAAACACTGAAGCTTTCTTT
clone size: many
CDR3 length: 17
J gene: TRBJ1-1
V gene: TRBV6-2/TRBV6-3
D gene: -

CDR3 protein: CASRLSSGDTEAFF
CDR3 DNA: TGTGCCAGCAGGCTCTCAAGCGGGGACACTGAAGCTTTCTTT
clone size: many
CDR3 length: 14
J gene: TRBJ1-1
V gene: TRBV6-5
D gene: -

CDR3 protein: CASIPVDQSYEQYF
CDR3 DNA: TGTGCCAGCATCCCAGTAGACCAATCCTACGAGCAGTACTTC
clone size: -
CDR3 length: 14
J gene: TRBJ2-7
V gene: TRBV7-2
D gene: -

CDR3 protein: CASSPPFEMGGNTIYF
CDR3 DNA: TGTGCCAGCAGCCCCCCGTTCGAGATGGGTGGAAACACCATATATTTT
clone size: many
CDR3 length: 16
J gene: TRBJ1-3
V gene: TRBV11-1
D gene: -

CDR3 protein: CSVERGRGGMDTEAFF
CDR3 DNA: TGCAGCGTTGAACGGGGAAGAGGGGGGATGGACACTGAAGCTTTCTTT
clone size: many
CDR3 length: 16
J gene: TRBJ1-1
V gene: TRBV29-1
D gene: -

CDR3 protein: CATSDSGRIYEQYF
CDR3 DNA: TGTGCCACCAGTGATAGCGGGAGAATCTACGAGCAGTACTTC
clone size: many
CDR3 length: 14
J gene: TRBJ2-7
V gene: TRBV24-1
D gene: TRBD2

CDR3 protein: CSASWTVEEAFF
CDR3 DNA: TGCAGTGCTAGTTGGACAGTCGAGGAAGCTTTCTTT
clone size: many
CDR3 length: 12
J gene: TRBJ1-1
V gene: TRBV20-1
D gene: -

CDR3 protein: CASSGAYSYEQYF
CDR3 DNA: TGTGCCAGCAGCGGCGCTTACTCCTACGAGCAGTACTTC
clone size: many
CDR3 length: 13
J gene: TRBJ2-7
V gene: TRBV9
D gene: -